One and the same sample provided the 18 T cell receptor beta chains below, sequenced in a study of a mutant IDH1 vaccine in newly diagnosed glioma. Specified time point: week 35, safety follow-up. Every vaccine dose comprised 300 ug of mutant IDH1 20-mer peptide plus topical imiquimod. The assay was immunoSEQ multiplex PCR, and TCRdb's table has in-frame clones only and misses some. The sample lists tens of thousands of clones, around three quarters occurring once. These receptors are not linked to any known antigen. The sample was PBMCs, taken from a glioma patient whose treatment included an IDH1 peptide vaccine. The source is a man aged 50 to 59 with glioma.

The CDR3 region has the DNA TGTGCCAGTACCACACAGGGGAGCAATCAGCCCCAGCATTTT. Its protein is CASTTQGSNQPQHF. The chain employs TRBV28 and TRBJ1-5; 7 nucleotides align to TRBD1. Trimming took 9 bases from V and 1 from J; bases not matched to a gene: 6. CDR1 MDHEN and CDR2 SYDVKM come from the germline V gene. The CDR3 runs 14 residues.

This chain connects TRBV18 to TRBJ1-1; D is possibly TRBD1 (5 bases). Germline V lookup: CDR1 KGHSH, CDR2 LQKENI. V lost 6 bases, J lost 1 base, and 15 bases lay in between. The length of the CDR3 is 15 residues. In DNA form, the CDR3 reads TGTGCCAGCTCGGCCGAGGCCGGGGGGAACACTGAAGCTTTCTTT. Translation gives CASSAEAGGNTEAFF.

This chain joins TRBV10-3 and TRBJ2-1; TRBD2 agrees at 12 bases. The CDR3 covers 14 residues. Germline CDR1 and CDR2: ENHRY and SYGVKD. The V gene end was trimmed by 5 bases and the J gene end by 6 bases; junction bases not matched to a gene: 2. CDR3 amino acids: CAISSTSGSNEQFF. In DNA form, the CDR3 reads TGTGCCATCAGTTCGACTAGCGGGAGCAATGAGCAGTTCTTC.

This clone was found once. The chain combines TRBV5-1 with TRBJ2-3; D not certain. CDR1 SGHRS and CDR2 YFSETQ come from the germline V gene. The CDR3 has 15 residues. Trimming stripped 0 bases from V and 8 bases from J, with 16 bases between. The CDR3 sequence is CASSLDTTAPGTQYF. CDR3 sequence (DNA): TGCGCCAGCAGCTTGGACACCACTGCGCCAGGTACGCAGTATTTT.

This chain joins TRBV6-6 and TRBJ1-5; D is ambiguous. V lost 6 bases and J 0 bases, leaving 15 bases between the germline ends. The germline CDR1 and CDR2 sequences are MNHNY and SVGAGI (reference sequence). The CDR3 has 16 amino acids. CDR3 in DNA: TGTGCCAGCAGACTCCGCATTGAAAGTAGCAATCAGCCCCAGCATTTT. Its protein product is CASRLRIESSNQPQHF.

J is TRBJ1-1 and V is TRBV10-2, with D maybe TRBD1 (5 bases). The CDR3 is made up of 12 amino acids. Trimming removed 5 bases at V and 6 bases at J, with 10 bases between. Germline V gene data show CDR1 as WSHSY and CDR2 as SAAADI. Here the CDR3 reads CASSTREAEAFF. CDR3 nucleotides: TGCGCCAGCAGTACCAGGGAGGCTGAAGCTTTCTTT.

The chain has TRBV5-1 and TRBJ2-1, with D possibly matching TRBD2 (7 bases). V was pared by 3 bases and J by 2 bases, with 15 bases between. This CDR3 is 16 amino acids long. Germline V lookup: CDR1 SGHRS, CDR2 YFSETQ. The CDR3 loop reads CASSSYGGQTYNEQFF. The DNA of the CDR3 is TGCGCCAGCAGCTCTTACGGGGGGCAAACCTACAATGAGCAGTTCTTC. Full variable domain (remainder filled in from reference TRBV5-1 and TRBJ2-1): KAGVTQTPRYLIKTRGQQVTLSCSPISGHRSVSWYQQTPGQGLQFLFEYFSETQRNKGNFPGRFSGRQFSNSRSEMNVSTLELGDSALYLCASSSYGGQTYNEQFFGPGTRLTVL.

The chain carries TRBV5-4 and TRBJ2-2; D call uncertain. The germline CDR1 and CDR2 sequences are SGHNT and YYREEE (reference sequence). This CDR3 has 14 residues. V dropped 2 bases and J dropped 0 bases, with 5 bases sitting between them. The DNA of the CDR3 is TGTGCCAGCAGCTTACAGACGAACACCGGGGAGCTGTTTTTT. Protein: CASSLQTNTGELFF.

The rearrangement uses TRBV11-2 and TRBJ1-1; TRBD1 aligns across 8 bases. Per germline, CDR1 SGHAT and CDR2 FQNNGV. CDR3 size: 14 residues. V lost 5 bases, J lost 5 bases, and 7 bases stayed unmatched. Here the CDR3 DNA reads TGTGCCAGCAGCGATCGGACAGGGCAGACTGAAGCTTTCTTT. Its protein product is CASSDRTGQTEAFF.

The sample holds a few counts of this clone. CDR3 protein: CASSRLTGGGEAFF. DNA for the CDR3: TGCGCCAGCAGCCGACTTACCGGGGGCGGGGAAGCTTTCTTT. This chain uses TRBV5-1 with TRBJ1-1; possible D gene TRBD1, 6 bases. The V gene's germline CDR1 is SGHRS and CDR2 YFSETQ. The CDR3 loop spans 14 amino acids. The V and J ends lost 4 bases and 8 bases respectively, with 18 bases between them.

The chain joins TRBV7-9 to TRBJ2-7, with D possibly being TRBD1 (6 bases). Germline V gives CDR1 SEHNR, CDR2 FQNEAQ (reference sequence). Deletions cut 5 bases from V and 4 bases from J, with 15 bases between. This CDR3 contains 14 residues. For the CDR3, the DNA is TGTGCCAGCAGCACGACAGGCCTTGGGTACGAGCAGTACTTC. This gives the protein CASSTTGLGYEQYF.

The chain is built from TRBV6-6 and TRBJ2-3; a possible D gene is TRBD2 (6 bases). CDR1 and CDR2 from the germline V gene are MNHNY and SVGAGI (reference sequence). CDR3 length equals 14 residues. V was cut by 5 bases and J by 1 base, with 10 bases left in between. The CDR3 region is CASSRSGGTDTQYF. CDR3 coding DNA: TGTGCCAGCAGTAGATCGGGGGGCACAGATACGCAGTATTTT.

The gene calls are TRBV2 and TRBJ1-2, with D possibly TRBD1 on 6 matching bases. Germline V gives CDR1 SNHLY, CDR2 FYNNEI. The CDR3 covers 15 residues. V gave up 6 bases and J gave up 1 base, with 15 bases separating them. The CDR3 region is CASRGTSRINYGYTF. CDR3 sequence (DNA): TGTGCCAGCAGGGGGACATCCCGGATTAACTATGGCTACACCTTC.

This clone was found a few times. This sequence joins TRBV4-1 and TRBJ1-1; D is possibly TRBD1 (6 bases). Germline assignment: CDR1 MGHRA and CDR2 YSYEKL. Trimming cost V 2 bases and J 1 base, with 11 bases left between them. The CDR3 runs to 15 residues. CDR3 sequence (DNA): TGCGCCAGCAGCCAACCTACCAGGGGGAACACTGAAGCTTTCTTT. Protein product: CASSQPTRGNTEAFF.

The rearrangement uses TRBV18 and TRBJ1-2; D possibly corresponds to TRBD1 (5 bases). Germline loops: CDR1 KGHSH, CDR2 LQKENI. Trimming shortened V by 3 bases and J by 10 bases, and 18 bases separated the two germline ends. The CDR3 consists of 14 residues. CDR3 protein: CASSPLGVQVDYTF. The CDR3 coding sequence is TGTGCCAGCTCACCTCTGGGGGTCCAGGTCGACTACACCTTC. The entire variable domain, with the rest obtained from reference TRBV18 and TRBJ1-2, is as follows: NAGVMQNPRHLVRRRGQEARLRCSPMKGHSHVYWYRQLPEEGLKFMVYLQKENIIDESGMPKERFSAEFPKEGPSILRIQQVVRGDSAAYFCASSPLGVQVDYTFGSGTRLTVV.

The rearrangement links TRBV30 to TRBJ2-5; TRBD1 aligns across 12 bases. The length of the CDR3 is 15 residues. Trimming cost V 3 bases and J 6 bases; bases outside gene matches: 8. Germline values: CDR1 GTSNPN, CDR2 SVGIG (reference sequence). The CDR3 DNA is TGTGCCTGGAGGGCCGGGACAGGGGGCGGTCAGACCCAGTACTTC. It encodes CAWRAGTGGGQTQYF.

The chain joins TRBV5-1 to TRBJ2-1; D may be TRBD2 (6 bases). CDR3 size: 14 residues. The germline CDR1 and CDR2 sequences are SGHRS and YFSETQ. The ends were cut back, 4 bases at V and 3 bases at J, with 11 bases in the middle. This chain's CDR3 is CASSQSGGYNEQFF. The CDR3 nucleotides read TGCGCCAGCAGCCAATCCGGGGGCTACAATGAGCAGTTCTTC. The full variable domain, with the rest looked up from reference TRBV5-1 and TRBJ2-1, is KAGVTQTPRYLIKTRGQQVTLSCSPISGHRSVSWYQQTPGQGLQFLFEYFSETQRNKGNFPGRFSGRQFSNSRSEMNVSTLELGDSALYLCASSQSGGYNEQFFGPGTRLTVL.

V and J are TRBV19 and TRBJ2-2; D unclear. The CDR3 consists of 12 residues. Trimming took off 8 bases at V and 5 bases at J, with 9 bases between the two ends. Germline loops: CDR1 LNHDA, CDR2 SQIVND (reference sequence). This CDR3 is CASSVRTGELFF. DNA of the CDR3: TGTGCCAGTTCCGTAAGGACCGGGGAGCTGTTTTTT. The full variable domain, rest sourced from reference TRBV19 and TRBJ2-2, is DGGITQSPKYLFRKEGQNVTLSCEQNLNHDAMYWYRQDPGQGLRLIYYSQIVNDFQKGDIAEGYSVSREKKESFPLTVTSAQKNPTAFYLCASSVRTGELFFGEGSRLTVL.